Detailed here is one T cell receptor beta chain. The target of this receptor is not known. Qualities for individual bases were not recorded, and no much larger clone is one base off. The library was built by means of the immunoSEQ multiplex PCR assay. For the multiplex PCR, a mixture combining 60 forward primers for TCR Vbeta segments and 13 reverse primers for TCR Jbeta segments was used. The CDR3 region of rearranged TCR beta genes was amplified from genomic DNA by a multiplex PCR assay. On the Illumina HiSeq System, the amplified TCR beta libraries were sequenced as 87-base-pair reads. In the source study's methods: A later analysis counted 65 million to 90 million unique TCR beta chains across the approximately 700 repertoires, and 10 million to 12 million of these chains were shared by at least two donors. Raw reads were error-corrected and collapsed into unique sequences with a nearest-neighbor algorithm that merged closely related sequences to remove PCR and sequencing errors. To assign V, D and J gene segments, CDR3 sequences were aligned to IMGT reference sequences. For a sequence to be retained, at least a six-nucleotide match to both a V gene segment and a J gene segment was required. A rearrangement counted as productive if the CDR3 had no stop codons and remained in frame with V and J, and every other rearrangement counted as non-productive. CDR3 was defined by IMGT convention, running from the second conserved V-encoded cysteine to the conserved J-encoded phenylalanine. Sequences without an unambiguous match to a single V gene segment were excluded from the earlier analysis of about 630 of the donors. In an earlier analysis of about 590 of the donors, a V segment was called functional when productive rearrangements were above 56.7%, and segregating when the standard deviation between donors exceeded 5%. A statistical classification framework was built to diagnose cytomegalovirus status from the catalog of TCR beta chain sequences. In a later analysis, TCR nucleotide sequences were compared against IMGT/GENE-DB human TR gene sequences so that V and J genes could be assigned. Using the TCRdist pipeline, a later analysis assigned CDR3 sequences along with most-parsimonious VDJ recombination scenarios. In a later analysis, each TCR beta chain was defined by its CDR3 amino acid sequence together with its V-gene family, and reads lacking a unique V-gene family were excluded. In a later analysis, around 650 highly shared, low-generation-probability nucleotide sequences were removed to address suspected cross-contamination and a sequencing artifact. In a later analysis, a clonal expansion index was calculated for each public chain from normalized within-repertoire ranks of inferred template counts. A later analysis computed generation probabilities with a VDJ recombination model fitted to out-of-frame rearrangements, and checked the results against IGoR. In a later analysis, TCR-TCR, TCR-HLA and TCR-CMV co-occurrence was scored with hypergeometric tests, and a repertoire-size bias correction was applied to TCR pairs. A later analysis estimated false discovery rates by permuting HLA or CMV assignments 20 times. In a later analysis, co-occurring TCRs were grouped using DBSCAN, with TCRdist sequence similarity added in when clustering inside HLA-allele-positive subsets. Repertoires with fewer than 30,000 or more than 120,000 public chains, plus five repertoires with anomalous nucleotide sharing, were excluded from co-occurrence clustering. TCRdb re-hosts the immuneACCESS table, in-frame sequences only. Its copies lack some clones; in the studies checked, an unresolved V gene accounts for under half of them, and the cause for the rest is not known. V and J calls and clone size are as listed in that table; D and trimming were resolved from the DNA. Counted in this sample were around 200,000 clones; 83% of them appeared once. Together, the top ten hold 1.2% to 1.5% of the sample.

The data originate from a study of cytomegalovirus exposure and HLA in healthy donors (TCRdb year 2017). About the investigation overall: An earlier analysis of several hundred of the donors reported about 300 Gb of sequence data and 95 million to 120 million unique TCR beta sequences obtained from 150 million to 200 million T cells. Around 300 gigabases of sequencing data and approximately 93 million unique TCR sequences were included in an early release covering under 650 HLA-typed donors. Of the approximately 400 genotyped donors, about 84% fell in the genetic ancestry cluster associated with self-reported Caucasian donors. The study aimed to test whether cataloging public T cell receptors could reveal signatures of past pathogen exposure. The study used immunosequencing to profile the T cell repertoires of approximately 690 subjects and linked those repertoires to cytomegalovirus serostatus. In addition to the first cohort of around 670 subjects, a separate validation cohort of under 150 different subjects was used. To predict cytomegalovirus infection status, the study combined high-throughput TCR immunosequencing, statistical association of individual TCRs with disease status, and machine learning. A later analysis re-analyzed previously published TCR beta repertoires from about 730 donors and added high-resolution HLA genotyping to study TCR occurrence patterns. Rather than drawing on any new phenotypic data, the later analysis identified candidate immune exposures from TCR beta sequences and the way those sequences occurred across donors. An earlier analysis of around 580 of the donors used high-throughput TCR beta sequencing to judge whether each TCR beta V gene segment behaved as functional or pseudogenic. Donor age, sex, ethnicity and CMV serostatus were compiled together with the repertoire data. A later genetic analysis took genome-wide SNP genotypes for about 65% of the roughly 670 donors and used that subset as a discovery cohort. All discovery cohort repertoires had been generated using a single sequencing platform. HLA typing covered class I and class II loci at four-digit resolution. The number of donors typed differed by locus, with about 629-630 for A, B, C, DRB1 and DQB1, 522 for DQA1, 600 to 610 for DPA1, and 450 to 480 for DPB1. Roughly five DR-DQ haplotypes were handled as single units for association and clustering because linkage in the cohort was strong. On average, over 200,000 unique TCR beta nucleotide sequences were sequenced per donor among a few hundred genotyped donors of the cohort, with roughly 18% of those sequences being non-productive. What the research found in general, with its limitations: The classifier was reported to diagnose cytomegalovirus status with high specificity and sensitivity in both the original cohort and the validation cohort. According to a later genetic analysis, donors in an Asian-associated ancestry cluster had fewer N-insertions in productive TCRs than the roughly 700-donor mean. Because some donors lacked HLA typing at each locus, the association tests relied only on the typed subset. At a false discovery rate of 0.05, a later analysis linked 15,000 to 20,000 TCR beta sequences to specific HLA alleles. The presence/absence analyses assumed that sequencing depth was roughly uniform across donors, and that assumption may not be true. A later analysis found that most CMV-associated TCR beta chains appeared HLA-restricted, with HLA associations seemingly driven largely by CMV exposure. This cohort had only TCR beta chains sequenced, and the lack of alpha or paired-chain data limited which features could be detected. A total of 150 to 200 TCR beta chains were listed by the study as associated with cytomegalovirus. Compared with equally common non-associated chains, HLA-associated TCR beta chains in a later analysis were more clonally expanded and had lower generation probabilities. In an earlier analysis of 500 to 650 of the donors, most TCR beta V segments appeared in productive rearrangements about 87% or about 30% of the time, broadly matching IMGT annotations. While some public TCRs were present in many individuals, most TCR sequences turned up only very rarely across donors. The 87-base-pair reads could not distinguish some IMGT-functional V segments, including TRBV6-2 and TRBV6-3, so those segments were excluded. Linkage disequilibrium might explain the correlated functional status among segregating V segments, but an unknown experimental factor could not be excluded. V-gene and J-gene trimming of TCR beta chains was associated with a missense DCLRE1C variant in a later genetic analysis, and the association was replicated in an independent cohort. Three of the identified cytomegalovirus-associated TCR beta chains were confirmed in vitro to be specific for cytomegalovirus antigens. CMV serostatus was the only immune exposure information available for the cohort. The earlier analysis of some 560 of the donors excluded around 17 rarely observed V segments, including chromosome 9 orphons, because counts were too low. In a later analysis, TCR association rates were found to vary across HLA loci, with the most associated TCRs seen for DRB1 alleles and the fewest for HLA-C alleles. A later analysis reported that several top co-occurrence clusters appeared linked to parvovirus B19, influenza, CMV and Epstein-Barr virus. The authors suggested that the approach could potentially be generalized to other disease states and immunological phenotypes. A further reported finding was that TCR beta sequences accurately predicted the HLA-A and HLA-B alleles for most subjects in the first cohort. When HLA alleles, especially DR and DQ, strongly co-occurred, attributing TCR associations to individual alleles was difficult. A cluster of highly shared sequence variants was judged likely to be a technical artifact of the sequencing pipeline.

The cohort comprised fewer than 700 healthy bone marrow donors. At the time of sampling, every cohort member was nominally healthy, though immune exposures that went unrecorded were likely present. The donor tested CMV seronegative and was one of the 352 seronegative cohort members. Every donor gave a peripheral blood sample, and the peripheral blood mononuclear cells from that sample were used for TCR beta sequencing. Genomic DNA was extracted from the blood cell samples with the Qiagen DNeasy Blood Extraction Kit. Taken from the germline V gene (reference sequence), the CDR1 and CDR2 loops are MNHNY and SVGAGI. From the cysteine up to the phenylalanine, the CDR3 has a length of 13 residues. Only the CDR3 DNA is retained, 39 bases long and in frame from the first base. V is cut by 2 bases and J by 3 bases, and the space between the germline ends is 7 bases.

Sequencing input: PBMCs. The chain joins TRBV6-6 to TRBJ1-2, and TRBD1 may be the D gene, going by 6 matching bases. This sequence was found in a girl between 10 and 17 years old in good health and CMV-seronegative. The bases are TGTGCCAGCAGTTACCGGACAGACTATGGCTACACCTTC. Translated, this gives CASSYRTDYGYTF.